The clone carrying this T cell receptor beta chain was detected many times. The data were obtained in a study of T cells after yellow fever vaccination. The CDR3 contains 13 residues. V shed 3 bases and J shed 3 bases, with 8 bases lying between them. Germline V lookup: CDR1 SGHVS, CDR2 FNYEAQ. Via MiXCR, TCRdb re-called the 5' RACE reads, giving one row per CDR3 protein. Here the sample spans some 250,000 distinct CDR3 sequences, 3.6% being singletons. Material: PBMCs, obtained 15 days after the yellow fever booster vaccination. The rearrangement uses TRBV7-6 and TRBJ1-1; D unclear. The clonotype comes from a man aged 18 to 30 who received the YFV17D yellow fever vaccine. The CDR3 reads CASSFTRDTEAFF. The CDR3 region has the DNA TGTGCCAGCAGCTTCACACGGGACACTGAAGCTTTCTTT.